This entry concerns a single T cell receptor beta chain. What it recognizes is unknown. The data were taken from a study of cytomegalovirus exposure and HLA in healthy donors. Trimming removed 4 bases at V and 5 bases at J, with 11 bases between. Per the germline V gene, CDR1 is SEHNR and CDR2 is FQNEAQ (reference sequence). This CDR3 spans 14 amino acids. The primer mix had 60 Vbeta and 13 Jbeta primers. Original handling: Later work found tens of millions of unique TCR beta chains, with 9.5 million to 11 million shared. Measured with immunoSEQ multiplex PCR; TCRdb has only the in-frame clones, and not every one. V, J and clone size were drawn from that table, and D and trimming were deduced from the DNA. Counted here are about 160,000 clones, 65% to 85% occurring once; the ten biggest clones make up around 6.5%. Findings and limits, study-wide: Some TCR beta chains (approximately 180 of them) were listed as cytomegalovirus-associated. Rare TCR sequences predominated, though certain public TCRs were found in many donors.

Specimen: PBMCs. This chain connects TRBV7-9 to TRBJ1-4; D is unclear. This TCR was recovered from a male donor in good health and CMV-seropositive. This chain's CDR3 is CASSSPTKNEKLFF. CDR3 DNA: TGTGCCAGCAGCTCTCCGACAAAGAATGAAAAACTGTTTTTT.